This T cell receptor (beta chain) was captured by sequencing in a study of shared clonotypes between healthy human individuals. Findings of the study overall: Compared with memory subsets, naive subsets generally had larger estimated richness. The sharing of 5% to 5.5% of naive CD4 clonotypes was seen across a handful of donors.

To note about this clone: The antigen is undetermined.

Nashville, Tennessee was home to all donors, each a Caucasian adult. For each subset, genomic DNA was distributed in equal portions over several immunoSEQ plates. Measured with immunoSEQ multiplex PCR; TCRdb has only the in-frame clones, and not every one. The table records some 1.5 million clones, more than 95% of them present only once. This sequence was found in a man under 40 in good health. Sequenced material: naive CD4+ T cells sorted from blood. Subset: CD45RA+ positively selected.

The CDR3 protein is CASSRGQGLDGYTF. CDR3 coding DNA: TGTGCCAGCAGCCGGGGACAGGGCCTGGACGGCTACACCTTC. V and J are TRBV5-6 and TRBJ1-2, with TRBD1 matching 9 bases. J was trimmed by 8 bases and V by 4 bases; bases with no gene match: 9. The germline V gene has CDR1 SGHDT and CDR2 YYEEEE. The CDR3 sequence is 14 residues long.